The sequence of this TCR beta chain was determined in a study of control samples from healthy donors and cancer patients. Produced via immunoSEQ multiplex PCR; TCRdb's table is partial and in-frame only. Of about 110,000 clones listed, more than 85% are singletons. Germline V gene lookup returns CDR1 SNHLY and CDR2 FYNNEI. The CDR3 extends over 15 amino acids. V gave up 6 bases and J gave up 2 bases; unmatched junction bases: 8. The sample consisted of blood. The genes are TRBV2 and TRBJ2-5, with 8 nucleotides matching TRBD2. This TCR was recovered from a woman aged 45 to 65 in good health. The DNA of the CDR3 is TGTGCCAGCAGCCCACCAGCGGGGGTTCAAGAGACCCAGTACTTC. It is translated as CASSPPAGVQETQYF. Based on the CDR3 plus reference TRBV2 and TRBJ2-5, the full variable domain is EPEVTQTPSHQVTQMGQEVILRCVPISNHLYFYWYRQILGQKVEFLVSFYNNEISEKSEIFDDQFSVERPDGSNFTLKIRSTKLEDSAMYFCASSPPAGVQETQYFGPGTRLLVL.